Listed below are T cell receptor beta chains from one sample, sequenced in a study of blood T cell repertoires in COVID-19. Assay: immunoSEQ multiplex PCR; the TCRdb copy retains only in-frame clones and omits some. The sample consists of 290,000 or so clones, more than 75% of them appearing once. Sequencing used PBMCs or T cells enriched from blood (not recorded which). The receptors here all came from a woman aged 18-35 years who had recovered from COVID-19. Each CDR3 is given with its conserved first and last residue. The D gene is left open where the match is weak. Some rows have no size entry. The others give once, few or many, or a class for an expanded clone.

TGTGCCACCACCGTCAGGGGGCAAAGGTCCTATAATTCACCCCTCCACTTT CATTVRGQRSYNSPLHF TRBJ1-6 TRBD1 few 17 TRBV28
TGTGCCAGCAGCTTAAATACTGTCCACGAGCAGTACTTC CASSLNTVHEQYF TRBJ2-7 - - 13 TRBV7-6
TGCGCCAGCAGCCAAGTGGGACAGCGGTCTAACTATGGCTACACCTTC CASSQVGQRSNYGYTF TRBJ1-2 TRBD1 - 16 TRBV4-1
TGCGCCAGCAGCCAAGACGGACTATCCGGACGGGGCCTTTTGGATACGCAGTATTTT CASSQDGLSGRGLLDTQYF TRBJ2-3 - - 19 TRBV4-1
TGTGCCAGCAGCCCCCAATCGGGAGTAACAGATACGCAGTATTTT CASSPQSGVTDTQYF TRBJ2-3 - - 15 TRBV9
TGTGCCAGCTCACCCGGACAGAGTTCCTACGAGCAGTACTTC CASSPGQSSYEQYF TRBJ2-7 - once 14 TRBV18
TGTGCCAGCAGCTTTCGGTCCTTCTCTGGAAACACCATATATTTT CASSFRSFSGNTIYF TRBJ1-3 - - 15 TRBV11-2
TGTGCCAGCAGCGTAGTACAGGGGGTCGGCTACACCTTC CASSVVQGVGYTF TRBJ1-2 TRBD1 - 13 TRBV9
TGTGCCAGCAGCCCCAATCCGGAGGGGACCGGGGAGCTGTTTTTT CASSPNPEGTGELFF TRBJ2-2 - - 15 TRBV6-5
TGTGCCAGCAGTATCATACTCTCTGGAAACACCATATATTTT CASSIILSGNTIYF TRBJ1-3 - once 14 TRBV28
TGTGCCAGCAGCCAGACCTACTCGGGACAGTTGGGGGAAAAACTGTTTTTT CASSQTYSGQLGEKLFF TRBJ1-4 TRBD1 - 17 TRBV3-1/TRBV3-2
TGTGCCAGCACCCGGGACAGTCTCTATGGCTACACCTTC CASTRDSLYGYTF TRBJ1-2 TRBD1 - 13 TRBV27
TGTGCCAGCAGTACAGGGAATTATGGCTACACCTTC CASSTGNYGYTF TRBJ1-2 - - 12 TRBV12-3/TRBV12-4
TGTGCCAGCAGCTTAGGCTCTAGCGTTACCTACGAGCAGTACTTC CASSLGSSVTYEQYF TRBJ2-7 - - 15 TRBV7-2
TGCAGCGTTGATAGCGGGAGGGCCAACGATGAGCAGTTCTTC CSVDSGRANDEQFF TRBJ2-1 TRBD2 - 14 TRBV29-1
TGTGCCAGCAGCACGGACATGGGTAGCAATCAGCCCCAGCATTTT CASSTDMGSNQPQHF TRBJ1-5 - - 15 TRBV7-9
TGTGCCAGCAGTTGGACCCAGCCGGGAGGGAGTCCTAGCACAGATACGCAGTATTTT CASSWTQPGGSPSTDTQYF TRBJ2-3 TRBD2 - 19 TRBV27
TGTGCCAGCAGCTCGGAAGCGCTGAACACCGGGGAGCTGTTTTTT CASSSEALNTGELFF TRBJ2-2 - - 15 TRBV11-3
TGCGCCAGCAGTCAAGGAGGCGGATTGTATGGCTACACCTTC CASSQGGGLYGYTF TRBJ1-2 - - 14 TRBV5-1
TGTGCCAGCAGTGGCTACTCGACTAGCGGGACCTACGAGCAGTACTTC CASSGYSTSGTYEQYF TRBJ2-7 TRBD2 - 16 TRBV6-1
TGTGCCAGCAGTGTCGGGACAGCCCAAGAGACCCAGTACTTC CASSVGTAQETQYF TRBJ2-5 TRBD1 - 14 TRBV28
TGTGCCAGCAGTGGTACAGGGGACTACGAGCAGTACTTC CASSGTGDYEQYF TRBJ2-7 TRBD1 - 13 TRBV28
TGTGCCAGCTGGACAGGGGGCCCCAATCAGCCCCAGCATTTT CASWTGGPNQPQHF TRBJ1-5 TRBD1 - 14 TRBV10-3
TGCGCCAGCAGCTTGGCCCATGGGACTAGCGGATACAATGAGCAGTTCTTC CASSLAHGTSGYNEQFF TRBJ2-1 TRBD2 once 17 TRBV5-1
TGCGCCAGCAGCCAAGATCGGGGGTCCTACCAAGAGACCCAGTACTTC CASSQDRGSYQETQYF TRBJ2-5 - - 16 TRBV4-3